Presented here are 30 T cell receptor beta chains from one specimen sequenced in a study of OX40 agonist ivuxolimab in advanced cancers. Sequenced by immunoSEQ multiplex PCR; TCRdb stores in-frame clones only, minus some. The repertoire includes 50,000 to 75,000 clones, 82% of them detected once, and around 1.6% sits in the top ten. This specimen consisted of CD4+ or CD8+ T cells sorted from blood, obtained in a trial of the OX40 agonist ivuxolimab. Receptor source: an adult with an advanced solid tumor such as melanoma, head and neck, liver or kidney cancer.

This chain uses TRBV5-1 with TRBJ1-1; perhaps TRBD1 as D (6 bases). Germline V CDR1 and CDR2: SGHRS, YFSETQ. The V end was cut by 5 bases, the J end by 1 base, with 9 bases between. This CDR3 is 13 amino acids long. The CDR3 nucleotides read TGCGCCAGCAGTGGGACACCGAACACTGAAGCTTTCTTT. This encodes CASSGTPNTEAFF.

The chain employs TRBV7-2 and TRBJ2-7; the match to TRBD1 covers 8 bases. Germline CDR1 is SGHTA and CDR2 is FQGNSA. V shed 5 bases and J 3 bases; nucleotides not matched to a gene: 6. The CDR3 spans 14 residues. The CDR3 spells CASSQGQGRYEQYF. CDR3 sequence (DNA): TGTGCCAGCAGCCAAGGACAGGGTCGCTACGAGCAGTACTTC.

The chain couples TRBV11-3 to TRBJ2-2; perhaps D is TRBD1 or TRBD2 (5 bases each). The germline gives CDR1 SGHNT, CDR2 YENEEA. The CDR3 extends over 13 amino acids. V lost 7 bases, J lost 4 bases, and 10 bases lay in between. The CDR3 DNA follows: TGTGCCAGCACTGGGACGTCCACCGGGGAGCTGTTTTTT. Its protein is CASTGTSTGELFF.

This clone was seen a single time. The V and J genes are TRBV15 and TRBJ2-5; possible D gene TRBD2, 5 bases. Trimming stripped 0 bases from V and 3 bases from J, with 11 bases between. Germline values: CDR1 LNHNV, CDR2 YYDKDF (reference sequence). The CDR3 totals 15 residues. The CDR3 DNA reads as TGTGCCACCAGCAGAGATAGAGCGGCAGAAGAGACCCAGTACTTC. Translation gives CATSRDRAAEETQYF.

The rearrangement links TRBV18 to TRBJ2-3; no clear D. Germline CDR1 KGHSH, CDR2 LQKENI. This CDR3 has 12 residues. Trimming removed 6 bases from V and 2 bases from J, with 6 bases in between. The CDR3 region is CASSRPTDTQYF. DNA of the CDR3: TGTGCCAGCTCCCGACCCACAGATACGCAGTATTTT. Combining the CDR3 with reference TRBV18 and TRBJ2-3 gives the whole variable domain NAGVMQNPRHLVRRRGQEARLRCSPMKGHSHVYWYRQLPEEGLKFMVYLQKENIIDESGMPKERFSAEFPKEGPSILRIQQVVRGDSAAYFCASSRPTDTQYFGPGTRLTVL.

V usage is TRBV6-6 and J usage is TRBJ1-1; D not resolved. V dropped 7 bases and J dropped 1 base, with 4 bases sitting between them. Germline-derived CDR1 and CDR2 are MNHNY and SVGAGI (reference sequence). The CDR3 runs to 11 residues. CDR3 coding DNA: TGTGCCAGCACCGAGAACACTGAAGCTTTCTTT. Translated, it gives CASTENTEAFF.

V gene TRBV27 combines with J gene TRBJ2-1, with a weak D call TRBD2 (5 bases). The V end lost 5 bases, the J end lost 5 bases, and 16 bases lay between the germline ends. The CDR3 totals 15 residues. In germline, CDR1 is MNHEY, CDR2 SMNVEV (reference sequence). As DNA, the CDR3 is TGTGCCAGCAGTCTACTAGACGTGGTTAACAATGAGCAGTTCTTC. Protein sequence: CASSLLDVVNNEQFF.

This sequence joins TRBV30 and TRBJ1-2; no reliable D call. The germline V gene encodes CDR1 GTSNPN and CDR2 SVGIG (reference sequence). The CDR3 covers 13 residues. The V and J ends lost 1 base and 5 bases respectively, with 11 bases between them. The CDR3: CAWSAASEYGYTF. DNA for the CDR3: TGTGCCTGGAGTGCCGCCAGCGAATATGGCTACACCTTC.

This chain connects TRBV14 to TRBJ1-4; D uncertain. The CDR3 contains 12 residues. CDR1 is SGHDN and CDR2 is FVKESK in the germline V gene. The V and J ends lost 4 bases and 8 bases respectively, with 8 bases between them. CDR3 amino acids: CASSLLGEKLFF. The CDR3, as DNA: TGTGCCAGCAGCCTCTTAGGGGAAAAACTGTTTTTT.

The rearrangement uses TRBV9 and TRBJ2-3, with a possible D match to TRBD2 (5 bases). V lost 4 bases to trimming and J lost 0 bases, with 18 bases between them. This CDR3 is 17 amino acids long. CDR1 SGDLS and CDR2 YYNGEE come from the germline V gene. The CDR3 reads CASSSFLGWESTDTQYF. Written as DNA, the CDR3 is TGTGCCAGCAGCAGCTTTTTGGGTTGGGAGAGCACAGATACGCAGTATTTT.

Here the CDR3 reads CASSPNLAGSSPEQYF. CDR3 DNA: TGCGCCAGCAGCCCGAACCTAGCTGGGAGTTCGCCCGAGCAGTACTTC. The rearrangement joins TRBV5-1 to TRBJ2-7; perhaps TRBD2 as D (5 bases). The CDR3 totals 16 residues. CDR1 and CDR2 from the germline V gene are SGHRS and YFSETQ. V lost 4 bases, J lost 6 bases, and 23 bases lay in between.

The chain has TRBV6-1 and TRBJ1-5; D not certain. Germline V CDR1 and CDR2: MNHNS, SASEGT. Trimming removed 4 bases at V and 0 bases at J, with 4 bases between. The CDR3 extends over 13 amino acids. CDR3: CASSGHSNQPQHF. The CDR3 DNA reads TGTGCCAGCAGTGGGCATAGCAATCAGCCCCAGCATTTT.

V is TRBV7-2 and J is TRBJ1-1, with 8 nucleotides matching TRBD1. The trim removed 2 bases at V and 12 bases at J, leaving 8 bases unmatched. CDR3 length equals 13 residues. In germline, CDR1 is SGHTA, CDR2 FQGNSA. The chain's CDR3 is CASSLWSTGGTFF. The CDR3 bases are TGTGCCAGCAGCTTATGGTCCACAGGGGGGACTTTCTTT. The whole variable domain, filled in from reference TRBV7-2 and TRBJ1-1, reads GAGVSQSPSNKVTEKGKDVELRCDPISGHTALYWYRQSLGQGLEFLIYFQGNSAPDKSGLPSDRFSAERTGGSVSTLTIQRTQQEDSAVYLCASSLWSTGGTFFGQGTRLTVV.

The chain joins TRBV15 to TRBJ2-1, with 9 nucleotides matching TRBD2. The CDR3 extends over 16 amino acids. Germline V lookup: CDR1 LNHNV, CDR2 YYDKDF (reference sequence). With V trimmed by 0 bases and J by 7 bases, 7 bases remained unmatched. CDR3 sequence (DNA): TGTGCCACCAGCAGAGATAGGGCGGGGGGGAAAAATGAGCAGTTCTTC. It yields the protein CATSRDRAGGKNEQFF. Using reference TRBV15 and TRBJ2-1 for the parts outside the CDR3, the full variable domain is DAMVIQNPRYQVTQFGKPVTLSCSQTLNHNVMYWYQQKSSQAPKLLFHYYDKDFNNEADTPDNFQSRRPNTSFCFLDIRSPGLGDTAMYLCATSRDRAGGKNEQFFGPGTRLTVL.

The V and J genes are TRBV7-8 and TRBJ2-7; 8 bases agree with TRBD1. The V gene end was trimmed by 4 bases and the J gene end by 2 bases; junction bases not matched to a gene: 10. The CDR3 is 16 amino acids. CDR1 is SGHVS and CDR2 is FQNEAQ in the germline V gene. In DNA, the CDR3 is TGTGCCAGCAGCTCAGTTTGGGGACAGGTCACCTACGAGCAGTACTTC. This translates into CASSSVWGQVTYEQYF.

The chain combines TRBV7-9 with TRBJ1-3; a weak D match, TRBD1 (6 bases). The germline V gene encodes CDR1 SEHNR and CDR2 FQNEAQ (reference sequence). This CDR3 comprises 13 residues. V lost 8 bases and J lost 0, with 8 bases in between. The CDR3 sequence is CASGDNSGNTIYF. The DNA for the CDR3 is TGTGCCAGCGGGGACAACTCTGGAAACACCATATATTTT.

The J gene is TRBJ1-1, the V gene TRBV6-1, with TRBD1 matching 7 bases. This CDR3 is 13 amino acids long. V shed 5 bases, J shed 8 bases, and the junction held 8 bases outside the gene matches. Germline assignment: CDR1 MNHNS and CDR2 SASEGT. The CDR3 region has the DNA TGTGCCAGCAGTAAAGACAGGGATCAGGAAGCTTTCTTT. Translated, it gives CASSKDRDQEAFF.

The chain couples TRBV7-2 to TRBJ1-2; TRBD1 aligns across 10 bases. From germline, CDR1 is SGHTA and CDR2 FQGNSA. With V trimmed by 0 bases and J by 6 bases, 7 bases remained unmatched. This CDR3 contains 16 residues. CDR3 sequence: CASSLAQGQGKHGYTF. In DNA, the CDR3 is TGTGCCAGCAGCTTAGCTCAGGGACAGGGGAAGCATGGCTACACCTTC.

This clone was detected a few times. The chain recombines TRBV6-1 with TRBJ2-3; D gene uncertain. The CDR3 is 12 amino acids. Germline V lookup: CDR1 MNHNS, CDR2 SASEGT. The ends were cut back, 6 bases at V and 3 bases at J, with 7 bases in the middle. In nucleotides, the CDR3 is TGTGCCAGCAGCACCGGGACAGATACGCAGTATTTT. Amino acid sequence: CASSTGTDTQYF.

The chain is built from TRBV27 and TRBJ1-6; 7 nucleotides align to TRBD1. CDR3 length: 15 residues. J lost 5 bases, V lost 4 bases, and 5 bases had no gene match. CDR1 MNHEY and CDR2 SMNVEV come from the germline V gene (reference sequence). As DNA, the CDR3 is TGTGCCAGCAGTTCGCGGGGACAGAATAATTCACCCCTCCACTTT. Protein sequence: CASSSRGQNNSPLHF.

The V and J genes are TRBV6-5 and TRBJ2-7; the match to TRBD1 covers 7 bases. J was trimmed by 3 bases and V by 6 bases; bases with no gene match: 5. Germline CDR1 is MNHEY and CDR2 is SVGAGI. This CDR3 has 13 amino acids. The CDR3 DNA reads as TGTGCCAGCAGCGTCAGGGGGTTCTACGAGCAGTACTTC. Amino acids: CASSVRGFYEQYF.

This rearrangement joins TRBV11-3 to TRBJ2-7; 7 bases align to TRBD1. Trimming at V came to 1 base and at J to 3 bases, leaving 6 bases not matched to a gene. CDR3 length equals 15 residues. The germline V gene encodes CDR1 SGHNT and CDR2 YENEEA. The CDR3 loop reads CASSLARDSVYEQYF. DNA for the CDR3: TGTGCCAGCAGCTTAGCTCGGGACAGTGTCTACGAGCAGTACTTC.

The chain has TRBV7-3 and TRBJ2-7, with TRBD1 identical over 10 bases. J gave up 7 bases and V 3 bases, and 3 bases lay outside the gene matches. This CDR3 has 13 amino acids. The germline CDR1 and CDR2 sequences are SGHTA and FQGTGA. CDR3 protein: CASSLTGGVEQYF. The CDR3 coding sequence is TGTGCCAGCAGCTTGACAGGGGGCGTTGAGCAGTACTTC.

About this clone itself: Relative to the germline gene, one junction end is altered; a read error may explain this. The chain links TRBV7-7 to TRBJ2-1; D call uncertain. Germline values: CDR1 SSHAT, CDR2 FNYEAQ (reference sequence). CDR3 length: 13 residues. In DNA, the CDR3 is TGTGCTAGCAGCTTAAGAGGCAGCGATGAGCAGTTCTTC. Its translation is CASSLRGSDEQFF.

CDR3 DNA: TGTGCCAGCATTTTAGCGGGACCCCAGGCCGGGGAGCTGTTTTTT. It yields the protein CASILAGPQAGELFF. The rearrangement joins TRBV2 to TRBJ2-2, with 8 bases matching TRBD2. CDR1 SNHLY and CDR2 FYNNEI come from the germline V gene. The length of the CDR3 is 15 residues. Trimming removed 7 bases from V and 6 bases from J; junction bases left unmatched: 10.

V is TRBV14 and J is TRBJ2-1; no clear D. Trimming left V 0 bases short and J 10 bases short, with 7 bases between. The CDR3 consists of 12 residues. The V gene's germline CDR1 is SGHDN and CDR2 FVKESK. The CDR3 reads CASSQEMGEQFF. As DNA, the CDR3 is TGTGCCAGCAGCCAAGAGATGGGAGAGCAGTTCTTC. Using reference TRBV14 and TRBJ2-1 for the parts outside the CDR3, the full variable domain is EAGVTQFPSHSVIEKGQTVTLRCDPISGHDNLYWYRRVMGKEIKFLLHFVKESKQDESGMPNNRFLAERTGGTYSTLKVQPAELEDSGVYFCASSQEMGEQFFGPGTRLTVL.

The chain employs TRBV11-2 and TRBJ1-2; tentative D call: TRBD1 (5 bases). V was shortened by 1 base and J by 8 bases, with 8 bases between the two germline ends. Germline-derived CDR1 and CDR2 are SGHAT and FQNNGV. The CDR3 sequence is 12 residues long. CDR3 residues: CASSLAWGGYTF. CDR3 in DNA: TGTGCCAGCAGCTTAGCCTGGGGGGGCTACACCTTC. Looking up the rest from reference TRBV11-2 and TRBJ1-2 gives the full variable domain: EAGVAQSPRYKIIEKRQSVAFWCNPISGHATLYWYQQILGQGPKLLIQFQNNGVVDDSQLPKDRFSAERLKGVDSTLKIQPAKLEDSAVYLCASSLAWGGYTFGSGTRLTVV.

This rearrangement joins TRBV4-2 to TRBJ2-5; D tentatively fits TRBD1 or TRBD2 (6 bases each). V lost 1 base, J lost 3 bases, and 12 bases lay in between. Germline CDR1 reads LGHNA; CDR2 reads YNFKEQ. This CDR3 is built from 15 residues. The CDR3 DNA follows: TGTGCCAGCAGCCAAGGCCTGGGGGGCAAAGAGACCCAGTACTTC. Translating it yields CASSQGLGGKETQYF.

This clone was recorded a few times. The rearrangement joins TRBV7-3 to TRBJ2-2; 9 nucleotides match TRBD2. CDR1 is SGHTA and CDR2 is FQGTGA in the germline V gene. J gave up 5 bases and V 1 base, and 5 bases lay outside the gene matches. The CDR3 consists of 16 residues. The CDR3 reads CASSLIPTSGTGELFF. CDR3 bases: TGTGCCAGCAGCTTAATTCCGACTAGCGGTACCGGGGAGCTGTTTTTT.

The chain combines TRBV4-1 with TRBJ2-2; D is possibly TRBD2 (5 bases). V lost 5 bases and J lost 4, with 20 bases in between. Germline values: CDR1 MGHRA, CDR2 YSYEKL. The CDR3 runs to 17 residues. For the CDR3, the DNA is TGCGCCAGCAGCGGACTGGATATGGGGTGGTCCACCGGGGAGCTGTTTTTT. This translates into CASSGLDMGWSTGELFF.